This T cell receptor (beta chain) was profiled in a study of chemoradiotherapy in HPV16-positive cancers. Repertoires were generated with immunoSEQ multiplex PCR, while TCRdb's copy carries only in-frame clones and drops some. The sample holds around 2,100 clones, over 70% seen once. The CDR3 has 13 amino acids. Per germline, CDR1 LNHDA and CDR2 SQIVND (reference sequence). With V trimmed by 5 bases and J by 8 bases, 7 bases remained unmatched. About this clone itself: As yet, its antigen is unknown.

Whole-study results and caveats: The functional HPV-specific definition rests on just a couple of HPV16-positive patients.

The source of this sequence is a human donor with HPV-associated anogenital cancer. The source was tumor tissue, collected from a patient who underwent chemoradiotherapy. This chain joins TRBV19 and TRBJ1-2, with 8 bases fitting TRBD1. The CDR3 DNA reads TGTGCCAGTAGTTTCGACAGGGGTTACGGCTACACCTTC. It codes for CASSFDRGYGYTF.